This T cell receptor beta chain derives from a study of blood T cell repertoires in COVID-19 (dated by TCRdb to 2019 to 2021). About the investigation overall: The collaborator samples originated in the United States, Italy and Spain and spanned the acute and convalescent phases of COVID-19. The samples were drawn from two sources: the first 160 participants of the ongoing ImmuneRACE study, and some 1,300 subjects contributed by 6 global collaborators. HLA class I and class II types, where available, came from metadata supplied by the sample provider rather than from assay-based typing. The repertoires were made available in a free public database intended to serve as a resource for research on the immune response to SARS-CoV-2. The prospective study material was composed of cDNA or gDNA derived from T cells, B-cell-depleted T cells, or PBMCs. Deeply sampled blood TCRbeta repertoires from subjects exposed to, actively infected with, or recovered from COVID-19 were included in the dataset. A de-identified subject ID, COVID-19 status, age in years and sex were almost always included in the sample metadata.

Broader findings and caveats from the paper: The quantity of clinical and demographic metadata differed by source and by participant and was supplied without curation.

The immunoSEQ Assay, a bias-controlled multiplex PCR, was used to amplify TCRbeta CDR3 regions from genomic DNA. Per the authors' processing: Within the assay, amplification of reference gene primers was used to estimate how many nucleated cells each sample contained. Sequence reads were collapsed and filtered to measure the absolute abundance of every unique TCRbeta CDR3 rearrangement. For each sample, productive Simpson clonality was calculated as the square root of Simpson's diversity index across productive rearrangements. The immuneACCESS repertoire file appears here via TCRdb, limited to in-frame rearrangements. These files lack a portion of the clones; in checked studies, under half of the deficit traces to unresolved V genes, and the cause of the others is not known. V and J calls and clone size are given by that table; D and trimming were obtained from the DNA. The sample includes about 380,000 clones, with approximately 90% observed a single time. In total, the top ten clones hold 1.2% of the sample.

Of note for this clone: The antigen this receptor binds is unknown. No base quality information exists; no much larger clone differs at one position.

After removal of 7 bases from V and 1 base from J, the junction retains 6 bases not matched to a gene. The CDR3 numbers 15 residues from cysteine through phenylalanine. The CDR3 DNA has 45 bases and is translated from base 1. The germline V gene encodes CDR1 SQVTM and CDR2 ANQGSEA. Enrolling through a virtual design, the prospective study's participants ranged in age from roughly 18 to 100 years and lived across 24 United States geographic areas. To assign participants to cohorts, the prospective study relied on clinical history that participants themselves reported in a screening survey and a study questionnaire. ImmuneRACE Cohort 3 recovered participants were defined by two consecutive negative NP/OP PCR tests, healthcare professional clearance, or symptom resolution. In the prospective study, mobile phlebotomists collected whole blood, serum and a nasopharyngeal or oropharyngeal swab from each participant. Prospective study participants could optionally give additional blood draws and questionnaires over a 2-month period. Blood samples from the prospective study were shipped frozen or at room temperature prior to DNA extraction.

The sequenced material came from PBMCs or T cells enriched from blood (not recorded which). The chain is encoded by TRBV29-1 joined to TRBJ2-3; 12 middle bases align to TRBD2. The receptor comes from a woman aged 18-29 years who had recovered from COVID-19. The sequence in DNA is TGCAGCGCAAGCCCTAGCGGGGGGGGCACAGATACGCAGTATTTT. Its translation reads: CSASPSGGGTDTQYF.